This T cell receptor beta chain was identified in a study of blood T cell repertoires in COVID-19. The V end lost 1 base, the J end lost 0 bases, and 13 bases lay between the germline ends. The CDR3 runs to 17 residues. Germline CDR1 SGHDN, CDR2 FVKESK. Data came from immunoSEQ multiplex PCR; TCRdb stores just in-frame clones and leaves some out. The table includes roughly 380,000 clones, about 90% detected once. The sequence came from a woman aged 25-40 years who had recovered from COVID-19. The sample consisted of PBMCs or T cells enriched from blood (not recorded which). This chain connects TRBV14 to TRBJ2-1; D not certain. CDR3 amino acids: CASSQVRHPSSYNEQFF. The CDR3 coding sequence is TGTGCCAGCAGCCAAGTAAGACATCCGAGCTCCTACAATGAGCAGTTCTTC.